The 6 T cell receptor beta chains presented below share a single source sample, sequenced in a study of blood T cell repertoires in COVID-19. The repertoire was sequenced with immunoSEQ multiplex PCR; TCRdb's copy has only in-frame clones and lacks some. The data hold 240,000 or so clones, with about 68% observed a single time. The sequencing input was peripheral blood. The source is an elderly woman with acute or convalescent COVID-19.

J is TRBJ1-2 and V is TRBV18, with 10 bases lining up with TRBD1. This CDR3 has 14 amino acids. Germline V CDR1 and CDR2: KGHSH, LQKENI. J lost 6 bases, V lost 5 bases, and 6 bases had no gene match. In DNA, the CDR3 is TGTGCCAGCTCATCAACCGACAGGGGGCATGGCTACACCTTC. Protein sequence: CASSSTDRGHGYTF.

This chain uses TRBV7-8 with TRBJ2-7; D might be TRBD2 (5 bases). The length of the CDR3 is 16 residues. The germline V gene encodes CDR1 SGHVS and CDR2 FQNEAQ. Trimming took off 1 base at V and 3 bases at J, with 16 bases between the two ends. DNA for the CDR3: TGTGCCAGCAGCTTAGGGTTAAGACGGGCGGGCTACGAGCAGTACTTC. It encodes CASSLGLRRAGYEQYF. Drawing the rest from reference TRBV7-8 and TRBJ2-7, the complete variable domain is GAGVSQSPRYKVAKRGQDVALRCDPISGHVSLFWYQQALGQGPEFLTYFQNEAQLDKSGLPSDRFFAERPEGSVSTLKIQRTQQEDSAVYLCASSLGLRRAGYEQYFGPGTRLTVT.

In its sample, this clone was seen a few times. This chain joins TRBV6-4 and TRBJ1-2; D uncertain. The CDR3 is made up of 17 amino acids. Trimming pared 0 bases from V and 13 bases from J, leaving 27 bases between. CDR1 is MRHNA, CDR2 SNTAGT, per germline. The CDR3 DNA reads as TGTGCCAGCAGTGACTCTCTGACCCGGACTAGGGTATCGGGTCTCACCTTC. Translating it yields CASSDSLTRTRVSGLTF.

This chain uses TRBV18 with TRBJ2-7; TRBD1 agrees at 7 bases. Germline CDR1 reads KGHSH; CDR2 reads LQKENI. The CDR3 extends over 15 amino acids. V trimming: 6 bases; J trimming: 2 bases; junction bases outside the gene matches: 10. CDR3 DNA sequence: TGTGCCAGCTCCCCCGGACAGGCACCCCCCTACGAGCAGTACTTC. Its protein product is CASSPGQAPPYEQYF.

The chain uses TRBV7-9 and TRBJ1-1, with D possibly TRBD1 on 6 matching bases. Germline-derived CDR1 and CDR2 are SEHNR and FQNEAQ (reference sequence). V dropped 7 bases and J dropped 7 bases, with 16 bases sitting between them. The CDR3 length is 13 residues. CDR3 coding DNA: TGTGCCAGCACCAAGGCGGGAGGGGGTGAAGCTTTCTTT. Protein product: CASTKAGGGEAFF.

This rearrangement joins TRBV2 to TRBJ1-6; 7 positions agree with TRBD1. The germline gives CDR1 SNHLY, CDR2 FYNNEI. V shed 8 bases and J 7 bases; nucleotides not matched to a gene: 8. The CDR3 sequence is 14 residues long. CDR3 loop: CASSPARGNSPLHF. DNA of the CDR3: TGTGCCAGCTCCCCCGCCAGGGGGAATTCACCCCTCCACTTT.